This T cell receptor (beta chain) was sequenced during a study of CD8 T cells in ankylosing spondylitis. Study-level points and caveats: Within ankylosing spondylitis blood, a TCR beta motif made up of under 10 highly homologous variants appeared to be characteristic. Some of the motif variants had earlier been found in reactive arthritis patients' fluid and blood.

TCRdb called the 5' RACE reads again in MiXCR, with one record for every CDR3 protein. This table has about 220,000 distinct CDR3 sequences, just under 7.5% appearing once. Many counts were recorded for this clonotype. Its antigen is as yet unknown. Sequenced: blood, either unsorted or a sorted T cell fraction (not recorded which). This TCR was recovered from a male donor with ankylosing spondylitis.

The CDR3 region is CASILGAGTMNTEAFF. The CDR3 bases are TGTGCCAGCATCTTGGGGGCTGGGACGATGAACACTGAAGCTTTCTTT. V and J are TRBV6-1 and TRBJ1-1, with D tentatively TRBD1 (6 bases). V was pared by 7 bases and J by 0 bases, with 18 bases between. From germline, CDR1 is MNHNS and CDR2 SASEGT. The length of the CDR3 is 16 residues.